This T cell receptor beta chain stems from a study of T cell changes during pregnancy in multiple sclerosis. CDR1 and CDR2 (germline): SQVTM, ANQGSEA. This CDR3 spans 16 amino acids. V was trimmed by 7 bases and J by 5 bases, leaving 26 bases between them. Assay used: immunoSEQ multiplex PCR; TCRdb lists only in-frame clones, some missing. The sample lists tens of thousands of clones, 91% occurring once. The genes are TRBV29-1 and TRBJ2-5; D might be TRBD1 (10 bases). This specimen consisted of CD4+ T cells from peripheral blood mononuclear cells, obtained in the second trimester of pregnancy. This clonotype was obtained from a female donor in good health, enrolled as a control in a pregnancy study. The CDR3 DNA follows: TGCAGCGCAGACAGGGGGCGGGGGGGGGTCGTTGAGACCCAGTACTTC. It yields the protein CSADRGRGGVVETQYF.